This T cell receptor (beta chain) is drawn from a study of blood T cells in healthy people across ages. Germline V gene lookup returns CDR1 KGHSH and CDR2 LQKENI. This CDR3 contains 15 residues. This clonotype has more than one count but fewer than ten. Then a second PCR, running about 6 to 12 cycles, was carried out with a sample-barcoded 5' primer and a J-beta primer mix. One entry per CDR3 protein, called by TCRdb with MiXCR from the 5' RACE reads. The top ten hold approximately 3.6% of the sample, which has about 510,000 distinct CDR3 sequences, about 28% seen once. A further study also used this sample, focusing on T cells of mothers and their children. Turning to that study: Roughly 6 children and their three healthy Caucasian mothers were the donors.

The gene calls are TRBV18 and TRBJ2-5, with TRBD2 matching over 10 bases. The tail of the sequence fits TRBJ2-1 better, so the J call may be wrong. This sequence originates from a boy younger than 10 in good health. Sequenced: blood. The CDR3 DNA sequence: TGTGCCAGCCCCAGAGAGCGGGGGGGCCCCAATGAGCAGTTCTTC. Protein: CASPRERGGPNEQFF.